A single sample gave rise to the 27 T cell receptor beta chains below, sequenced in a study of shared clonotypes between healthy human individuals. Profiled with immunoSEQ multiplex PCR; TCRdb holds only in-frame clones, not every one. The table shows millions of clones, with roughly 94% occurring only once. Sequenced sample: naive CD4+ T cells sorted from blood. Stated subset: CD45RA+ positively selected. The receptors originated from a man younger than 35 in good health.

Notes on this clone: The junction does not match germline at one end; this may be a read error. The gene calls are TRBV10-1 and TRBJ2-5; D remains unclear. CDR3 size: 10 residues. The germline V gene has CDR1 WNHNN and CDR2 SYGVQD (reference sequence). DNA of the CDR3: TGCGCCAGCAGTGTGGTCTCTAGTGACTTC. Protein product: CASSVVSSDF.

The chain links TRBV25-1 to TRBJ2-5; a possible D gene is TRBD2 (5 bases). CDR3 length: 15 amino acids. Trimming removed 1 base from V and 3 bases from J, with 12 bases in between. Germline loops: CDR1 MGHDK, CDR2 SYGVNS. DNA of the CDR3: TGTGCCAGCAGTGAATTTAGAGGAGGCGAAGAGACCCAGTACTTC. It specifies CASSEFRGGEETQYF.

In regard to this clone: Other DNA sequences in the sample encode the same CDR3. The CDR3 region has the DNA TGCGCCAGCAGCCAAGATAGGGGAGGGCCTTACAATGAGCAGTTCTTC. Its protein is CASSQDRGGPYNEQFF. This chain connects TRBV4-3 to TRBJ2-1; TRBD2 matches 7 bases. Germline loops: CDR1 LGHNA, CDR2 YSLEER. The length of the CDR3 is 16 residues. With V trimmed by 0 bases and J by 4 bases, 6 bases remained unmatched.

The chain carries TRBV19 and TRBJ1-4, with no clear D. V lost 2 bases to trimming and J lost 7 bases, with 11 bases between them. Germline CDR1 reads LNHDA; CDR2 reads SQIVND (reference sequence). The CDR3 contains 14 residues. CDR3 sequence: CASSITWQVEKLFF. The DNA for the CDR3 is TGTGCCAGTAGTATAACGTGGCAGGTTGAAAAACTGTTTTTT.

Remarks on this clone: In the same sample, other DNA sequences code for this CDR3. CDR3 nucleotide sequence: TGTGCCAGCAGTTTATCCGGGTTGGGGAATCAGCCCCAGCATTTT. Amino acid sequence: CASSLSGLGNQPQHF. The chain recombines TRBV28 with TRBJ1-5; no reliable D call. The CDR3 contains 15 residues. Trimming removed 1 base at V and 4 bases at J, with 11 bases between. CDR1 MDHEN and CDR2 SYDVKM come from the germline V gene.

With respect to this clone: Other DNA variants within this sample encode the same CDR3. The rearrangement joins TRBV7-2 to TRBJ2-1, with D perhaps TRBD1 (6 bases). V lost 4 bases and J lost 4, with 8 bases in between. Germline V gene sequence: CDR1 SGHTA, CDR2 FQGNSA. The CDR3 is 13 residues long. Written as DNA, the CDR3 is TGTGCCAGCAGCTCAGGACAGTACAATGAGCAGTTCTTC. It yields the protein CASSSGQYNEQFF.

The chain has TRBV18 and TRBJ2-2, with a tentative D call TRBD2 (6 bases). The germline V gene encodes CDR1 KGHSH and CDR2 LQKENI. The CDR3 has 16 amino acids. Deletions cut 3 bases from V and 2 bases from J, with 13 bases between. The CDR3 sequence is CASSPPTGVNTGELFF. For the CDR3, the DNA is TGTGCCAGCTCACCTCCGACGGGGGTAAACACCGGGGAGCTGTTTTTT.

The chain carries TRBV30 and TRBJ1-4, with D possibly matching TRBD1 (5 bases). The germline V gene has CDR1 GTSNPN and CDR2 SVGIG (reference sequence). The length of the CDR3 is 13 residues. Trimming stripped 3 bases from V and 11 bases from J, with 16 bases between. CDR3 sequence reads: CAWSPGGVGKLFF. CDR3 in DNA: TGTGCCTGGAGCCCGGGGGGGGTAGGGAAACTGTTTTTT. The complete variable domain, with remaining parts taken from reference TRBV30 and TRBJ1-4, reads SQTIHQWPATLVQPVGSPLSLECTVEGTSNPNLYWYRQAAGRGLQLLFYSVGIGQISSEVPQNLSASRPQDRQFILSSKKLLLSDSGFYLCAWSPGGVGKLFFGSGTQLSVL.

The CDR3 coding sequence is TGTGCCATCAGTGCCGACCGACAGGCGAGCTATGGCTACACCTTC. This sequence encodes CAISADRQASYGYTF. The chain recombines TRBV10-3 with TRBJ1-2; possibly TRBD1 for D (6 bases). V lost 4 bases, J lost 4 bases, and 16 bases lay in between. CDR1 and CDR2 (germline): ENHRY, SYGVKD. This CDR3 comprises 15 residues.

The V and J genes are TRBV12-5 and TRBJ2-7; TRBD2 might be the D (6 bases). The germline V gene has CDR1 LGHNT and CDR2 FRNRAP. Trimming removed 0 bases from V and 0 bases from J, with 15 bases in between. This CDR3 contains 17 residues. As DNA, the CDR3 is TGTGCTAGTGGTTTGGTACTCTCGGGAGAGACCTCCTACGAGCAGTACTTC. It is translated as CASGLVLSGETSYEQYF.

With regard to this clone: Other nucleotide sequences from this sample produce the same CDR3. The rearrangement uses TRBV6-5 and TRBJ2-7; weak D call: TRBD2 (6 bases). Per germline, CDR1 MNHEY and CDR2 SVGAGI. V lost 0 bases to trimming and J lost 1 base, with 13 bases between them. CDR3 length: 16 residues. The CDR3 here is CASSYSSAGLSYEQYF. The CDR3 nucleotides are TGTGCCAGCAGTTACTCGTCAGCGGGCTTATCCTACGAGCAGTACTTC.

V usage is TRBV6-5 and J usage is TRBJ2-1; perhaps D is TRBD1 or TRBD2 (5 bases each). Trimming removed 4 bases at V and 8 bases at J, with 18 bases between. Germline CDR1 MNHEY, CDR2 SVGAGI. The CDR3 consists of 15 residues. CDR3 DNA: TGTGCCAGCAGTTCGACCGGGACCTCTTTCGATGAGCAGTTCTTC. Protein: CASSSTGTSFDEQFF.

The chain's CDR3 is CASVNRGNTGELFF. CDR3 DNA: TGTGCCAGCGTCAACAGGGGGAACACCGGGGAGCTGTTTTTT. The chain has TRBV28 and TRBJ2-2; 7 bases map to TRBD1. The V and J ends lost 8 bases and 1 base, in that order; junction bases with no gene match: 4. CDR3 length: 14 residues. Germline-derived CDR1 and CDR2 are MDHEN and SYDVKM.

As DNA, the CDR3 is TGTGCCAGCAGCTTCGGGGGAGAAGGGTTTCCCTACGAGCAGTACTTC. Translation gives CASSFGGEGFPYEQYF. The V and J genes are TRBV7-2 and TRBJ2-7, with D possibly matching TRBD2 (6 bases). Germline V CDR1 and CDR2: SGHTA, FQGNSA. Trimming took 3 bases from V and 2 from J, leaving 17 bases between them. The CDR3 loop spans 16 amino acids.

CDR3 in amino acids: CASSLDRTRAHEQYF. The DNA for the CDR3 is TGTGCCAGCAGCTTAGACCGGACTAGAGCCCACGAGCAGTACTTC. The chain carries TRBV7-2 and TRBJ2-7; 7 positions match TRBD2. Trimming took 1 base from V and 5 from J; bases not matched to a gene: 8. Germline assignment: CDR1 SGHTA and CDR2 FQGNSA. The CDR3 is 15 residues long.

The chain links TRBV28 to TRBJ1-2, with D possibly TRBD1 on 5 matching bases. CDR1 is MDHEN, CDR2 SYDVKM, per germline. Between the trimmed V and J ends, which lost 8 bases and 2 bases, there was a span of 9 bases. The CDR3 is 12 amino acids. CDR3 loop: CASGTQNYGYTF. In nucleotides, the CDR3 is TGTGCCAGCGGGACGCAGAACTATGGCTACACCTTC.

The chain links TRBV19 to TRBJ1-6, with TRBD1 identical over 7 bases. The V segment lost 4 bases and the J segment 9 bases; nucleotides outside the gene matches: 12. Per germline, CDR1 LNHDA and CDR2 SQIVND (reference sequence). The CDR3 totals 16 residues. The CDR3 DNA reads TGTGCCAGTAGTAAATCCGCCGACAGGGTTGGTTCACCCCTCCACTTT. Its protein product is CASSKSADRVGSPLHF. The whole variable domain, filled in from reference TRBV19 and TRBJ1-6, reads DGGITQSPKYLFRKEGQNVTLSCEQNLNHDAMYWYRQDPGQGLRLIYYSQIVNDFQKGDIAEGYSVSREKKESFPLTVTSAQKNPTAFYLCASSKSADRVGSPLHFGNGTRLTVT.

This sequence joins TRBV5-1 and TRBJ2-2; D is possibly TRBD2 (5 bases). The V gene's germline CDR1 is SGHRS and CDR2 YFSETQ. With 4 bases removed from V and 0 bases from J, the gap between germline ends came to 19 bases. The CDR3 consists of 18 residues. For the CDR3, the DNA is TGCGCCAGCAGCCCTTACCCCCCCGGGGTCGCGAACACCGGGGAGCTGTTTTTT. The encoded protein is CASSPYPPGVANTGELFF.

The CDR3 DNA is TGTGCCATCAGTGCCAGGGCCTCCTACGAGCAGTACTTC. Protein: CAISARASYEQYF. The chain is built from TRBV10-3 and TRBJ2-7; TRBD1 is a possible D gene (5 bases). Germline lookup yields CDR1 ENHRY and CDR2 SYGVKD. V dropped 4 bases and J dropped 0 bases, with 7 bases sitting between them. The CDR3 is 13 amino acids.

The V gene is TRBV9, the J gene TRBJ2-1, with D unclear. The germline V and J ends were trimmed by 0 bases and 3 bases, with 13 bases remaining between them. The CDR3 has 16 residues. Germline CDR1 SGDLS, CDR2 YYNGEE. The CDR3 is CASSVAKAASYNEQFF. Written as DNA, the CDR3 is TGTGCCAGCAGCGTAGCTAAGGCCGCCAGCTACAATGAGCAGTTCTTC. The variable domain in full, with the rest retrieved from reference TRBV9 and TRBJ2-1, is DSGVTQTPKHLITATGQRVTLRCSPRSGDLSVYWYQQSLDQGLQFLIQYYNGEERAKGNILERFSAQQFPDLHSELNLSSLELGDSALYFCASSVAKAASYNEQFFGPGTRLTVL.

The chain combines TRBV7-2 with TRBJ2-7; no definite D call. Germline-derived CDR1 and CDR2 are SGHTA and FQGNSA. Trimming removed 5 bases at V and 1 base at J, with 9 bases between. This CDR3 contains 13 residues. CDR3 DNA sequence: TGTGCCAGCAGCCCAGTGGGTTCCTACGAGCAGTACTTC. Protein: CASSPVGSYEQYF.

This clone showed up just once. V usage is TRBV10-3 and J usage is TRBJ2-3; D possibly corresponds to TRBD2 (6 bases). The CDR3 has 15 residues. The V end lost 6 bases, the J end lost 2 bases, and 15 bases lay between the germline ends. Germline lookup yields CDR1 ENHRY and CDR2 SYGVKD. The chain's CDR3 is CAIRSNRRDTDTQYF. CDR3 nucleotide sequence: TGTGCCATCAGAAGTAACAGGAGGGACACAGATACGCAGTATTTT.

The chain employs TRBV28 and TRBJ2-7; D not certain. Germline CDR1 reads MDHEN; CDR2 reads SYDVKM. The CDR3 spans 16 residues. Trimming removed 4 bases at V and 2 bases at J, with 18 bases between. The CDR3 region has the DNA TGTGCCAGCAGTTATAACCATCCCGACACGGCCTACGAGCAGTACTTC. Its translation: CASSYNHPDTAYEQYF.

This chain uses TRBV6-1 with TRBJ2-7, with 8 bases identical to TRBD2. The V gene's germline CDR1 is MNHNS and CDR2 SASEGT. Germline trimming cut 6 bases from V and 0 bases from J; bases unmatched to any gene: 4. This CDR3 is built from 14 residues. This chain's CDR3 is CASRIAGNSYEQYF. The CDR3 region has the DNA TGTGCCAGCAGGATAGCGGGAAACTCCTACGAGCAGTACTTC.

CDR3 DNA: TGTGCCATCAGTACAGGCACTGGTGGGGGTGCCGGGGAGCTGTTTTTT. Amino acids: CAISTGTGGGAGELFF. V usage is TRBV10-3 and J usage is TRBJ2-2, with D perhaps matching TRBD1 or TRBD2 (5 bases each). The CDR3 is 16 residues long. Germline values: CDR1 ENHRY, CDR2 SYGVKD. With 5 bases removed from V and 6 bases from J, the gap between germline ends came to 19 bases.

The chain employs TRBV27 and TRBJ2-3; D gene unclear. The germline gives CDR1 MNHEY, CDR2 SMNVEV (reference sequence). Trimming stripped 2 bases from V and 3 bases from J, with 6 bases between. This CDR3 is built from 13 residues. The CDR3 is CASSLQATDTQYF. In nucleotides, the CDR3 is TGTGCCAGCAGTTTACAAGCAACAGATACGCAGTATTTT.

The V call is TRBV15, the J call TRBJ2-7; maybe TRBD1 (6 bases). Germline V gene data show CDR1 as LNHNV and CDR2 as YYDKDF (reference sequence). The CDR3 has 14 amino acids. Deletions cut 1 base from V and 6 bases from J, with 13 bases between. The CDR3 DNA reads TGTGCCACCAGCAGAGCATTTACAGGGACCGAGCAGTACTTC. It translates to CATSRAFTGTEQYF.